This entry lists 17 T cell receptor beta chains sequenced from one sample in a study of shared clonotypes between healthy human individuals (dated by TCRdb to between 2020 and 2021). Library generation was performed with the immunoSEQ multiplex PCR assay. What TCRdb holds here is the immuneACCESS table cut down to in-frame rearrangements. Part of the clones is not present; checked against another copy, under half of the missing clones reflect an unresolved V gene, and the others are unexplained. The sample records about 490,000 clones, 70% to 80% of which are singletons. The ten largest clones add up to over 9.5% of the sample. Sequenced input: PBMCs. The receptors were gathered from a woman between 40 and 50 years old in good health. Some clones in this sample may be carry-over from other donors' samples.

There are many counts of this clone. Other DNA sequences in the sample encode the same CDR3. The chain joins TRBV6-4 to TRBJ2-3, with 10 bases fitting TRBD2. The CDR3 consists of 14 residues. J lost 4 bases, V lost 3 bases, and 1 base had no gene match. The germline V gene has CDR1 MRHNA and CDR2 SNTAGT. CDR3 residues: CASSEAGGADTQYF. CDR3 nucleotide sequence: TGTGCCAGCAGTGAAGCGGGAGGGGCAGATACGCAGTATTTT.

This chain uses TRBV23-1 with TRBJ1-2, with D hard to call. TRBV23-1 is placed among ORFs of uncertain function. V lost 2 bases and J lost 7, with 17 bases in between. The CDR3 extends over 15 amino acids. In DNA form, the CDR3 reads TGCGCCAGCAGTCAAAGTCTCCCCTCGGGTGGTGGCTACACCTTC. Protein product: CASSQSLPSGGGYTF.

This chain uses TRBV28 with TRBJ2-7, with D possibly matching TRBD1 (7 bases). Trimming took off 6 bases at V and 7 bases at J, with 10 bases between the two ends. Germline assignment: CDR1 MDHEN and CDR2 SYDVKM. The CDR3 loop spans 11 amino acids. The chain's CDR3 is CASRTGREQYF. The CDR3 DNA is TGTGCCAGCAGGACAGGGAGGGAGCAGTACTTC. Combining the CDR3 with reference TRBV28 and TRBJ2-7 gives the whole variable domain DVKVTQSSRYLVKRTGEKVFLECVQDMDHENMFWYRQDPGLGLRLIYFSYDVKMKEKGDIPEGYSVSREKKERFSLILESASTNQTSMYLCASRTGREQYFGPGTRLTVT.

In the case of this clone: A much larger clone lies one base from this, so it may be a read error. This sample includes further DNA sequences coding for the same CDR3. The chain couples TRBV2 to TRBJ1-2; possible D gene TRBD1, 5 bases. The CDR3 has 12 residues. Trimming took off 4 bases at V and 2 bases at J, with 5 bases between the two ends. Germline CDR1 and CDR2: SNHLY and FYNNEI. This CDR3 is CASSAGNYGYTF. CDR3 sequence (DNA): TGTGCCAGCAGTGCAGGGAACTATGGCTACACCTTC.

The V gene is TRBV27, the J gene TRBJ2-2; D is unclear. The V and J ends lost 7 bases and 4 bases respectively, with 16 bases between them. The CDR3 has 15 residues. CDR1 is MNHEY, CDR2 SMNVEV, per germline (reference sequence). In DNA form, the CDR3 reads TGTGCCAGCACCCGACGGATTTTTAGCACCGGGGAGCTGTTTTTT. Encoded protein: CASTRRIFSTGELFF.

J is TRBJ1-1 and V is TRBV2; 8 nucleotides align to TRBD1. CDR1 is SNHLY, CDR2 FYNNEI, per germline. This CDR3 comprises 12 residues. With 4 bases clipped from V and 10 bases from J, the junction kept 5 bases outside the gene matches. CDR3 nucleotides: TGTGCCAGCAGTGTATGGACAGGGAGAGCTTTCTTT. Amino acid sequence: CASSVWTGRAFF.

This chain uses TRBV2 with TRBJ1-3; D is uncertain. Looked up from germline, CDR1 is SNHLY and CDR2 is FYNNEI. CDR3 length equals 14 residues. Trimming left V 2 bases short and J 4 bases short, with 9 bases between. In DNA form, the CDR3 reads TGTGCCAGCAGTGAAAGGTTGGGAGGAAACACCATATATTTT. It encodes CASSERLGGNTIYF. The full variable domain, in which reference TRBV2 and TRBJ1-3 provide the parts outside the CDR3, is EPEVTQTPSHQVTQMGQEVILRCVPISNHLYFYWYRQILGQKVEFLVSFYNNEISEKSEIFDDQFSVERPDGSNFTLKIRSTKLEDSAMYFCASSERLGGNTIYFGEGSWLTVV.

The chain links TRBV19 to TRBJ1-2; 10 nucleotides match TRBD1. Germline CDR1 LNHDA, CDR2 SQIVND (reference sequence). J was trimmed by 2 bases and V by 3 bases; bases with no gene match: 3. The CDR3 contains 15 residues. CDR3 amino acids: CASSIVGQGNYGYTF. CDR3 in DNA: TGTGCCAGTAGTATTGTGGGACAGGGGAACTATGGCTACACCTTC.

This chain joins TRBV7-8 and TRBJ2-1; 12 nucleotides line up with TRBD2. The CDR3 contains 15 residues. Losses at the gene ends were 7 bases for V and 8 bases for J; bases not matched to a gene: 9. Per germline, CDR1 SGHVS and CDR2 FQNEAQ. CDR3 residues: CASNPRLAGVHEQFF. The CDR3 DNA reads TGTGCCAGCAACCCCCGACTAGCGGGAGTCCATGAGCAGTTCTTC.

The DNA for the CDR3 is TGTGCCAGCAGCTTACGGTCAGGGAGCGGCGAGCAGTACTTC. Translating it yields CASSLRSGSGEQYF. V usage is TRBV7-9 and J usage is TRBJ2-7; D is tentatively TRBD1 or TRBD2 (5 bases each). The CDR3 runs 14 residues. Germline V gene data show CDR1 as SEHNR and CDR2 as FQNEAQ (reference sequence). V lost 2 bases and J lost 6, with 14 bases in between.

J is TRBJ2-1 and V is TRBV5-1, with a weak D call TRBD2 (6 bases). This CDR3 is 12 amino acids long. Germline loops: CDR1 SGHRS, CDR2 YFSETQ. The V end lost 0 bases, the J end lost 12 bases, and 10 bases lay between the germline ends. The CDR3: CASSLEGGGQFF. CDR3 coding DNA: TGCGCCAGCAGCTTGGAGGGAGGTGGGCAGTTCTTC. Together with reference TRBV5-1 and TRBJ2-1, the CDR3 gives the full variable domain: KAGVTQTPRYLIKTRGQQVTLSCSPISGHRSVSWYQQTPGQGLQFLFEYFSETQRNKGNFPGRFSGRQFSNSRSEMNVSTLELGDSALYLCASSLEGGGQFFGPGTRLTVL.

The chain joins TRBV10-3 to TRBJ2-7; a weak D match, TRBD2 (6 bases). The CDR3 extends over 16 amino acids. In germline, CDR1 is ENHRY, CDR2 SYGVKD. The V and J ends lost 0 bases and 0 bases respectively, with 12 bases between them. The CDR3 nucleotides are TGTGCCATCAGTGAGTCGGCTAGCGCCTTCTCCTACGAGCAGTACTTC. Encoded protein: CAISESASAFSYEQYF.

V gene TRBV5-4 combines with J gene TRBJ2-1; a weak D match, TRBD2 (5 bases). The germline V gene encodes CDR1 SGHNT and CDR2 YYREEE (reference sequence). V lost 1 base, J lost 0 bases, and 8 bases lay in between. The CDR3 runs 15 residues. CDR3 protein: CASSLSADSYNEQFF. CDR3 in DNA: TGTGCCAGCAGCTTGTCAGCGGACTCCTACAATGAGCAGTTCTTC.

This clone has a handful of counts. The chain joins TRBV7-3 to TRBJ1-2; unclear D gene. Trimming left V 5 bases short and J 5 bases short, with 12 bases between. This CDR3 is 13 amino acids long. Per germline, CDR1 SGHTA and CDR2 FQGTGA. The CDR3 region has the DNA TGTGCCAGCAGCACGCGGGAAGGGTATGGCTACACCTTC. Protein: CASSTREGYGYTF.

CDR3 in amino acids: CASSTSPGGQGAFGYTF. The CDR3 DNA reads as TGTGCCAGTAGTACCTCACCCGGCGGACAGGGGGCCTTTGGCTACACCTTC. The chain recombines TRBV19 with TRBJ1-2; TRBD1 matches 11 bases. CDR3 size: 17 residues. Germline trimming cut 4 bases from V and 7 bases from J; bases unmatched to any gene: 14. CDR1 and CDR2 from the germline V gene are LNHDA and SQIVND (reference sequence). Complete variable domain (other parts from reference TRBV19 and TRBJ1-2): DGGITQSPKYLFRKEGQNVTLSCEQNLNHDAMYWYRQDPGQGLRLIYYSQIVNDFQKGDIAEGYSVSREKKESFPLTVTSAQKNPTAFYLCASSTSPGGQGAFGYTFGSGTRLTVV.

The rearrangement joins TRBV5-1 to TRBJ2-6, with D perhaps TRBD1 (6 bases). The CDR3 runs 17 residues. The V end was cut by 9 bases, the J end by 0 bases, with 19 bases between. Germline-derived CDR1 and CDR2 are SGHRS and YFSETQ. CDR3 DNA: TGCGCCACCAAACACGGACAGCGTAACTCTGGGGCCAACGTCCTGACTTTC. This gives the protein CATKHGQRNSGANVLTF.

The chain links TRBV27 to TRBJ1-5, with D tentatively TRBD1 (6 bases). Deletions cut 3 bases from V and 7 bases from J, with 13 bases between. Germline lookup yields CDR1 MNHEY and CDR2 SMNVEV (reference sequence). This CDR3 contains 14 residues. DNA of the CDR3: TGTGCCAGCAGTTTTACAGGGCGGGGGCAGCCCCAGCATTTT. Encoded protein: CASSFTGRGQPQHF.